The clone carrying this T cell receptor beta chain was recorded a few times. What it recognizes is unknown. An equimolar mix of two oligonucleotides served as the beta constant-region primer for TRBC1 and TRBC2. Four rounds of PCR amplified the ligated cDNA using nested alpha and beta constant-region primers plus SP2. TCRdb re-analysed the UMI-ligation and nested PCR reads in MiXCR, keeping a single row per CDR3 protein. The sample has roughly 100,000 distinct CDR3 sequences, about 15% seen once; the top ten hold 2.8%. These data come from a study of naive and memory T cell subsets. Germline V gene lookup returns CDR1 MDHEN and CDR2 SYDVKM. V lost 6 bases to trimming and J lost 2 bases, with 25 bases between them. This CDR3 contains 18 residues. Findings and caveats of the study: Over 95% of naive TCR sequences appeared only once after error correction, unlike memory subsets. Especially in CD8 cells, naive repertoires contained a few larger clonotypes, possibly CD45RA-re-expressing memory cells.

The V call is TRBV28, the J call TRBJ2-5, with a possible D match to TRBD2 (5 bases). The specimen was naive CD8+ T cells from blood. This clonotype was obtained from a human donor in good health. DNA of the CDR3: TGTGCCAGCAGCCAACCCCCGGACTCACCCATCCCACAAGAGACCCAGTACTTC. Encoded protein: CASSQPPDSPIPQETQYF. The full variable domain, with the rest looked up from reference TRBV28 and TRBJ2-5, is DVKVTQSSRYLVKRTGEKVFLECVQDMDHENMFWYRQDPGLGLRLIYFSYDVKMKEKGDIPEGYSVSREKKERFSLILESASTNQTSMYLCASSQPPDSPIPQETQYFGPGTRLLVL.